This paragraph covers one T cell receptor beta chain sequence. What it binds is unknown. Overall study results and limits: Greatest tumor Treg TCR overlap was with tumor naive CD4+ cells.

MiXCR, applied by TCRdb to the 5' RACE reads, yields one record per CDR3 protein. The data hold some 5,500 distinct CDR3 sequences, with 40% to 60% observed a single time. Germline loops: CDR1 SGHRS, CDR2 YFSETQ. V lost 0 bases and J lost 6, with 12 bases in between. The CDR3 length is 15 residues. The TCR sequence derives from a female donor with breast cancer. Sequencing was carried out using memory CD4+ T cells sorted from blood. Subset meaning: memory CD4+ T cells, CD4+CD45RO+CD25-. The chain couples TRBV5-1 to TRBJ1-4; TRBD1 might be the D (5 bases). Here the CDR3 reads CASSLGDSGYEKLFF. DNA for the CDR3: TGCGCCAGCAGCTTGGGAGACAGTGGCTATGAAAAACTGTTTTTT.